This TCR beta chain was captured by sequencing in a study of CD8+ T cells in alopecia areata. Study details: Treated patients were given oral tofacitinib, which was dosed at 5 to 10 mg twice daily.

In each case, RNA was isolated and then reverse transcribed into cDNA as the sequencing template. Sequenced by immunoSEQ multiplex PCR; TCRdb stores in-frame clones only, minus some. The sample has 200,000 to 250,000 clones, over 60% seen once. Per germline, CDR1 SEHNR and CDR2 FQNEAQ (reference sequence). This CDR3 is 15 amino acids long. Trimming removed 1 base from V and 3 bases from J; junction bases left unmatched: 5. This clone was recorded once. Its antigen is unknown. The study, taken as a whole, reports: Scalp and blood samples kept many expanded lesional clones throughout tofacitinib. TCRs were shared less clearly across patients than in mice, possibly for HLA-related reasons.

This sample's treatment: oral pan-JAK inhibitor, 5-10 mg twice daily. The gene calls are TRBV7-9 and TRBJ2-5, with 7 bases aligning to TRBD1. Sequencing used CD4+ T cells sorted from blood, obtained at week 4, from a patient treated with tofacitinib. This TCR was recovered from a human donor with alopecia areata. CDR3 nucleotides: TGTGCCAGCAGCTTAGTCGGCACAGGGGAAGAGACCCAGTACTTC. Translated: CASSLVGTGEETQYF. Combining the CDR3 with reference TRBV7-9 and TRBJ2-5 gives the whole variable domain DTGVSQNPRHKITKRGQNVTFRCDPISEHNRLYWYRQTLGQGPEFLTYFQNEAQLEKSRLLSDRFSAERPKGSFSTLEIQRTEQGDSAMYLCASSLVGTGEETQYFGPGTRLLVL.